What follows are 24 T cell receptor beta chains derived from one specimen sequenced in a study of T cell repertoires in cytomegalovirus infection (dated by TCRdb to about 2019). These reads were obtained on an Illumina HiSeq 1500. TCRdb trimmed the raw reads at Q25, called clones with MiXCR and kept productive beta chains. Each entry is one CDR3 protein sequence, shown with its most common DNA and genes. The sample yields roughly 720,000 distinct CDR3 sequences; 35% to 40% were counted once. The ten largest clones take up 2.8% of the sample. The specimen sequenced was PBMCs. These receptors came from a human donor in good health (CMV status not recorded). Some clones in this sample may be carry-over from other donors' samples.

CDR3 sequence: CSWDLSGEQYF. The CDR3 coding sequence is TGCAGTTGGGACCTTTCCGGCGAGCAGTACTTC. The chain links TRBV20-1 to TRBJ2-7; D may match TRBD1 or TRBD2 (5 bases each). The CDR3 totals 11 residues. Per germline, CDR1 DFQATT and CDR2 SNEGSKA (reference sequence). Between the trimmed V and J ends, which lost 8 bases and 6 bases, there was a span of 14 bases.

This clonotype was seen only once. This chain uses TRBV9 with TRBJ2-1; D might be TRBD1 (5 bases). Trimming removed 3 bases at V and 2 bases at J, with 9 bases between. CDR1 SGDLS and CDR2 YYNGEE come from the germline V gene. The CDR3 loop spans 14 amino acids. CDR3 in DNA: TGTGCCAGCAGCGCCCAGGGCCCCTACAATGAGCAGTTCTTC. Encoded protein: CASSAQGPYNEQFF.

This clonotype has only one observation. The rearrangement uses TRBV2 and TRBJ2-3, with 12 bases aligning to TRBD2. CDR1 and CDR2 (germline): SNHLY, FYNNEI. This CDR3 region has 17 residues. J lost 1 base, V lost 4 bases, and 6 bases had no gene match. In DNA form, the CDR3 reads TGTGCCAGCAGTGCCCTAGCGGGGGGGCCTGGCACAGATACGCAGTATTTT. Its protein product is CASSALAGGPGTDTQYF.

J is TRBJ2-1 and V is TRBV24-1, with D possibly matching TRBD1 (5 bases). Trimming stripped 9 bases from V and 8 bases from J, with 16 bases between. The CDR3 covers 13 residues. Germline CDR1 KGHDR, CDR2 SFDVKD. CDR3 nucleotides: TGTGCCACCCGCGACGAAGGGGCACATGAGCAGTTCTTC. Translating it yields CATRDEGAHEQFF.

This clonotype appeared a few times. The chain links TRBV6-1 to TRBJ2-7, with 7 bases matching TRBD2. Germline lookup yields CDR1 MNHNS and CDR2 SASEGT. V dropped 5 bases and J dropped 4; count of bases not matched to a gene: 5. The CDR3 has 13 residues. CDR3 nucleotide sequence: TGTGCCAGCAGTCTTAGCGGGCGGTACGAGCAGTACTTC. It yields the protein CASSLSGRYEQYF.

With regard to this clonotype: The junction does not match germline at one end; this may be a read error. V and J are TRBV6-6 and TRBJ2-1; tentatively, D is TRBD2 (6 bases). Germline V lookup: CDR1 MNHNY, CDR2 SVGAGI (reference sequence). The CDR3 has 13 residues. This CDR3 is CASGQRANNEQLF. CDR3 bases: TGTGCCAGTGGCCAGCGGGCTAACAATGAGCAGTTATTC.

This clonotype was observed at least ten times. This chain's CDR3 is CASSSAFGTSGQETQYF. The CDR3 coding sequence is TGTGCCAGCAGCTCCGCCTTCGGGACTAGCGGTCAAGAGACCCAGTACTTC. The chain recombines TRBV7-2 with TRBJ2-5; TRBD2 matches at 11 bases. Germline loops: CDR1 SGHTA, CDR2 FQGNSA. The CDR3 loop spans 17 amino acids. V lost 4 bases, J lost 2 bases, and 9 bases stayed unmatched.

V gene TRBV4-1 combines with J gene TRBJ2-1; 9 bases align to TRBD1. The CDR3 runs to 15 residues. Germline V lookup: CDR1 MGHRA, CDR2 YSYEKL. J gave up 9 bases and V 2 bases, and 8 bases lay outside the gene matches. CDR3 residues: CASSQFRTGVFEQFF. CDR3 DNA: TGCGCCAGCAGCCAATTCCGGACAGGGGTGTTTGAGCAGTTCTTC.

This clonotype came up a few times. Germline is not matched at one junction end, which may reflect a read error. This rearrangement joins TRBV7-8 to TRBJ2-3, with D perhaps TRBD2 (6 bases). The CDR3 spans 15 residues. Germline CDR1 SGHVS, CDR2 FQNEAQ. CDR3 in amino acids: CASSLYRESTDTQCF. For the CDR3, the DNA is TGTGCCAGCAGCTTATATCGGGAGTCCACAGATACGCAGTGTTTT.

This chain joins TRBV4-1 and TRBJ1-5; D call uncertain. This CDR3 comprises 14 residues. Germline V gene lookup returns CDR1 MGHRA and CDR2 YSYEKL. V gave up 1 base and J gave up 9 bases, with 13 bases separating them. The CDR3 sequence is CASSQGRAGRPQHF. CDR3 in DNA: TGCGCCAGCAGCCAAGGACGGGCGGGGAGGCCCCAGCATTTT.

V and J are TRBV6-5 and TRBJ1-5, with D maybe TRBD1 (5 bases). Trimming cost V 0 bases and J 3 bases, with 15 bases left between them. CDR3 length: 17 amino acids. The germline CDR1 and CDR2 sequences are MNHEY and SVGAGI. As DNA, the CDR3 is TGTGCCAGCAGTTACTCGACGCCTGGGGACCTCAATCAGCCCCAGCATTTT. Translated: CASSYSTPGDLNQPQHF.

Comments on this clonotype: This could be a read error, since a much larger clone is one nucleotide away. The chain couples TRBV7-2 to TRBJ1-2, with TRBD1 matching over 7 bases. CDR1 is SGHTA, CDR2 FQGNSA, per germline. The CDR3 runs to 13 residues. The CDR3 DNA reads TGTGTCAGCAGCCCAGACAGGGATAGGGGCTACACCTTC. Its protein product is CVSSPDRDRGYTF. The full variable domain, with the rest looked up from reference TRBV7-2 and TRBJ1-2, is GAGVSQSPSNKVTEKGKDVELRCDPISGHTALYWYRQSLGQGLEFLIYFQGNSAPDKSGLPSDRFSAERTGGSVSTLTIQRTQQEDSAVYLCVSSPDRDRGYTFGSGTRLTVV.

This sequence joins TRBV5-6 and TRBJ2-2; D ambiguous. The CDR3 extends over 17 amino acids. V lost 0 bases, J lost 5 bases, and 17 bases lay in between. Looked up from germline, CDR1 is SGHDT and CDR2 is YYEEEE. The CDR3 DNA follows: TGTGCCAGCAGCTTGGGGCCCCCCGGAAGGTTGACCGGGGAGCTGTTTTTT. It encodes CASSLGPPGRLTGELFF.

CDR3: CASSSRRGVNTEAFF. The CDR3 nucleotides read TGTGCCAGCAGCTCAAGAAGGGGGGTGAACACTGAAGCTTTCTTT. The chain combines TRBV7-2 with TRBJ1-1; maybe TRBD1 (6 bases). Germline V lookup: CDR1 SGHTA, CDR2 FQGNSA. V gave up 4 bases and J gave up 0 bases, with 12 bases separating them. The CDR3 is 15 amino acids.

The rearrangement uses TRBV7-8 and TRBJ1-6; 7 bases line up with TRBD1. This CDR3 has 15 residues. CDR1 SGHVS and CDR2 FQNEAQ come from the germline V gene. The trim removed 1 base at V and 9 bases at J, leaving 6 bases unmatched. The CDR3 region has the DNA TGTGCCAGCAGCTTAGTTGGACAGGAAACTTCACCCCTCCACTTT. It translates to CASSLVGQETSPLHF.

V is TRBV28 and J is TRBJ2-7, with 10 nucleotides matching TRBD1. J lost 11 bases, V lost 6 bases, and 10 bases had no gene match. The germline V gene has CDR1 MDHEN and CDR2 SYDVKM. This CDR3 region has 13 residues. This CDR3 is CASRFRDRGQKYF. CDR3 coding DNA: TGTGCCAGCAGATTCCGGGACAGGGGCCAAAAGTACTTC.

This clonotype was detected once. This chain uses TRBV10-3 with TRBJ2-2; 11 bases align to TRBD2. Germline V gene data show CDR1 as ENHRY and CDR2 as SYGVKD. Trimming cost V 5 bases and J 5 bases; bases outside gene matches: 4. This CDR3 is 15 amino acids long. The CDR3 here is CAISFGTSGTGELFF. CDR3 nucleotide sequence: TGTGCCATCAGTTTCGGGACTAGCGGAACCGGGGAGCTGTTTTTT.

J is TRBJ2-3 and V is TRBV6-1, with 9 bases matching TRBD1. In germline, CDR1 is MNHNS, CDR2 SASEGT. V dropped 6 bases and J dropped 8; count of bases not matched to a gene: 6. The CDR3 sequence is 13 residues long. In DNA form, the CDR3 reads TGTGCCAGCAGAAAGGGACAGGGCGGTACGCAGTATTTT. Translating it yields CASRKGQGGTQYF.

To note about this clonotype: Being one base from a much bigger clone, this may be a read error. The V and J genes are TRBV7-8 and TRBJ2-5; D is possibly TRBD2 (5 bases). V was trimmed by 1 base and J by 2 bases, leaving 20 bases between them. The germline gives CDR1 SGHVS, CDR2 FQNEAQ. CDR3 size: 18 residues. The DNA of the CDR3 is TGTGCCAGCAGCTTAGGTATTCGTGGAGGAGAGCGTCAAGAGACCCAGTACTTC. It specifies CASSLGIRGGERQETQYF.

In this sample, this clonotype turned up a few times. This sequence joins TRBV4-2 and TRBJ2-3, with no clear D. The germline gives CDR1 LGHNA, CDR2 YNFKEQ. Trimming cost V 1 base and J 0 bases, with 11 bases left between them. This CDR3 contains 16 residues. The CDR3 DNA sequence: TGTGCCAGCAGCCAAGGGACCAGACCCAGCACAGATACGCAGTATTTT. Protein sequence: CASSQGTRPSTDTQYF.

This clonotype was counted only a few times. The junction departs from the called germline gene at one end, perhaps through a read error. The V call is TRBV7-2, the J call TRBJ1-2, with no clear D. This CDR3 spans 12 amino acids. In germline, CDR1 is SGHTA, CDR2 FQGNSA. As DNA, the CDR3 is TGTGCCAGCAGCTTCGACCGGGCCTCGAAATCGTTC. Residues: CASSFDRASKSF.

The V gene is TRBV7-2, the J gene TRBJ1-3, with a weak D call TRBD1 (5 bases). The CDR3 runs 15 residues. V gave up 0 bases and J gave up 2 bases, with 8 bases separating them. Germline V gene data show CDR1 as SGHTA and CDR2 as FQGNSA. Here the CDR3 DNA reads TGTGCCAGCAGCTTAGCGGGGCAGGCTGGAAACACCATATATTTT. Protein product: CASSLAGQAGNTIYF.

In the case of this clonotype: A much larger clone differs by one base, so this may be a read error. The J gene is TRBJ1-5, the V gene TRBV27; D is uncertain. This CDR3 has 15 residues. Germline V gene lookup returns CDR1 MNHEY and CDR2 SMNVEV (reference sequence). The CDR3 DNA follows: TGTGCCCGCAGTCTTACGACCTTTGGGGATCAGCCCCAGCATTTT. It codes for CARSLTTFGDQPQHF.

This clonotype was recorded only once. One junction end disagrees with the germline gene, perhaps due to a read error. V gene TRBV3-1 combines with J gene TRBJ2-7; 8 bases align to TRBD2. This CDR3 contains 16 residues. Looked up from germline, CDR1 is LGHDT and CDR2 is YNNKEL (reference sequence). The CDR3 spells CASSQGSQRGSYEEYF. CDR3 sequence (DNA): TGTGCCAGCAGCCAAGGTAGCCAGCGGGGGTCCTACGAGGAGTACTTC.